The next 15 T cell receptor beta chains were all read from a single sample in a study of cytomegalovirus exposure and HLA in healthy donors. PCR involved 60 Vbeta and 13 Jbeta primers. Generated by immunoSEQ multiplex PCR, the TCRdb table keeps only in-frame clones and is missing some. The sample includes about 39,000 clones. The sample comprised PBMCs. Receptor source: a woman aged 25-40 years in good health and CMV-seropositive.

This chain joins TRBV11-3 and TRBJ1-5; D not resolved. Trimming shortened V by 0 bases and J by 6 bases, and 6 bases separated the two germline ends. CDR1 and CDR2 (germline): SGHNT, YENEEA. The length of the CDR3 is 13 residues. This chain's CDR3 is CASSLDPVQPQHF. The CDR3 DNA sequence: TGTGCCAGCAGCTTAGATCCTGTTCAGCCCCAGCATTTT.

The CDR3 nucleotides read TGTGCCAGCAGAACAGGGTCTGGGGGCTACACCTTC. It is translated as CASRTGSGGYTF. The rearrangement joins TRBV27 to TRBJ1-2; weak D call: TRBD1 (6 bases). Germline V gives CDR1 MNHEY, CDR2 SMNVEV (reference sequence). The CDR3 loop spans 12 amino acids. V lost 6 bases and J lost 8, with 13 bases in between.

V and J are TRBV6-4 and TRBJ1-1; D perhaps matches TRBD1 (5 bases). Trimming cost V 4 bases and J 4 bases, with 16 bases left between them. There are 15 residues in the CDR3. Germline CDR1 MRHNA, CDR2 SNTAGT. The CDR3 DNA sequence: TGTGCCAGCAGTGTATCTGGGCTTCAGGGCACTGAAGCTTTCTTT. It codes for CASSVSGLQGTEAFF.

The chain joins TRBV7-7 to TRBJ1-2; 9 bases align to TRBD1. CDR1 and CDR2 from the germline V gene are SSHAT and FNYEAQ (reference sequence). This CDR3 is built from 13 residues. The CDR3 DNA sequence: TGTGCTAGCGGGACAGGGTCGGGCTATGGCTACACCTTC. This gives the protein CASGTGSGYGYTF.

The rearrangement joins TRBV30 to TRBJ1-6; 8 nucleotides agree with TRBD1. The germline V gene encodes CDR1 GTSNPN and CDR2 SVGIG (reference sequence). This CDR3 comprises 13 residues. The junction had 6 bases not matched to a gene; V was cut back by 5 bases and J by 9 bases. DNA for the CDR3: TGTGCCTGGGGGACAGGCGATAGTTCACCCCTCCACTTT. Its translation: CAWGTGDSSPLHF.

The CDR3, as DNA: TGCGCCAGCAGCTTAACAGGGGGCGAGACTGAAGCTTTCTTT. This encodes CASSLTGGETEAFF. V is TRBV5-1 and J is TRBJ1-1; TRBD1 matches 9 bases. The CDR3 has 14 amino acids. V shed 2 bases, J shed 5 bases, and the junction held 4 bases outside the gene matches. Germline V lookup: CDR1 SGHRS, CDR2 YFSETQ.

This chain links TRBV7-9 with TRBJ1-2; a weak D match, TRBD1 (6 bases). Germline values: CDR1 SEHNR, CDR2 FQNEAQ (reference sequence). The CDR3 has 13 amino acids. V was clipped by 1 base and J by 8 bases, with 11 bases between them. This CDR3 is CASSLGGGVGYTF. The CDR3 coding sequence is TGTGCCAGCAGCTTAGGAGGGGGGGTCGGCTACACCTTC. Based on the CDR3 plus reference TRBV7-9 and TRBJ1-2, the full variable domain is DTGVSQNPRHKITKRGQNVTFRCDPISEHNRLYWYRQTLGQGPEFLTYFQNEAQLEKSRLLSDRFSAERPKGSFSTLEIQRTEQGDSAMYLCASSLGGGVGYTFGSGTRLTVV.

This chain connects TRBV10-3 to TRBJ2-7; 10 nucleotides align to TRBD1. In germline, CDR1 is ENHRY, CDR2 SYGVKD. CDR3 size: 14 residues. Trimming cost V 4 bases and J 2 bases; bases outside gene matches: 2. CDR3 loop: CAISGQGATYEQYF. The CDR3 DNA follows: TGTGCCATCAGTGGACAGGGGGCTACCTACGAGCAGTACTTC.

The chain has TRBV16 and TRBJ2-7; D is perhaps TRBD2 (5 bases). Trimming took off 3 bases at V and 5 bases at J, with 11 bases between the two ends. CDR1 is KGHSY, CDR2 FQNENV, per germline. The CDR3 runs to 13 residues. The CDR3 nucleotides are TGTGCCAGCAGCCAGACTCCCGGGAACGAGCAGTACTTC. Translating it yields CASSQTPGNEQYF.

V and J are TRBV6-5 and TRBJ1-4; 8 bases map to TRBD1. The trim removed 7 bases at V and 7 bases at J, leaving 5 bases unmatched. CDR3 size: 13 residues. In germline, CDR1 is MNHEY, CDR2 SVGAGI. The CDR3 here is CASKTGGGEKLFF. The CDR3 DNA follows: TGTGCCAGCAAAACAGGGGGGGGTGAAAAACTGTTTTTT.

The CDR3 DNA sequence: TGTGCCAGCAGGCCCTTGTCAGGGCGAAGCTCCTACAATGAGCAGTTCTTC. It translates to CASRPLSGRSSYNEQFF. J is TRBJ2-1 and V is TRBV7-8, with a weak D call TRBD1 (5 bases). The germline gives CDR1 SGHVS, CDR2 FQNEAQ. V was clipped by 6 bases and J by 0 bases, with 18 bases between them. The CDR3 has 17 residues.

This rearrangement joins TRBV15 to TRBJ1-2, with D unclear. The CDR3 contains 14 residues. With 0 bases removed from V and 1 base from J, the gap between germline ends came to 6 bases. Germline CDR1 is LNHNV and CDR2 is YYDKDF (reference sequence). CDR3 loop: CATSRERNNYGYTF. The CDR3 nucleotides read TGTGCCACCAGCAGAGAGAGGAATAACTATGGCTACACCTTC.

The genes are TRBV10-3 and TRBJ1-6; D perhaps matches TRBD1 (5 bases). CDR3 size: 13 residues. V dropped 8 bases and J dropped 7 bases, with 12 bases sitting between them. Germline lookup yields CDR1 ENHRY and CDR2 SYGVKD. CDR3 in amino acids: CAIGGRENSPLHF. DNA of the CDR3: TGTGCCATCGGGGGACGGGAGAATTCACCCCTCCACTTT.

The CDR3 sequence: CASSYNNEAFF. The CDR3 DNA follows: TGTGCCAGCAGCTACAATAATGAAGCTTTCTTT. The chain employs TRBV7-9 and TRBJ1-1; D is unclear. CDR3 size: 11 residues. The germline V and J ends were trimmed by 4 bases and 7 bases, with 7 bases remaining between them. Germline V gives CDR1 SEHNR, CDR2 FQNEAQ (reference sequence). Variable domain in full (rest from reference TRBV7-9 and TRBJ1-1): DTGVSQNPRHKITKRGQNVTFRCDPISEHNRLYWYRQTLGQGPEFLTYFQNEAQLEKSRLLSDRFSAERPKGSFSTLEIQRTEQGDSAMYLCASSYNNEAFFGQGTRLTVV.

V and J are TRBV11-3 and TRBJ2-7; 10 nucleotides line up with TRBD2. The CDR3 consists of 18 residues. Trimming took 0 bases from V and 5 from J; bases not matched to a gene: 13. Germline lookup yields CDR1 SGHNT and CDR2 YENEEA. CDR3 DNA sequence: TGTGCCAGCAGCTTAGAGGCCCTAGCGGGGGCCAACGACCACGAGCAGTACTTC. Translation gives CASSLEALAGANDHEQYF.